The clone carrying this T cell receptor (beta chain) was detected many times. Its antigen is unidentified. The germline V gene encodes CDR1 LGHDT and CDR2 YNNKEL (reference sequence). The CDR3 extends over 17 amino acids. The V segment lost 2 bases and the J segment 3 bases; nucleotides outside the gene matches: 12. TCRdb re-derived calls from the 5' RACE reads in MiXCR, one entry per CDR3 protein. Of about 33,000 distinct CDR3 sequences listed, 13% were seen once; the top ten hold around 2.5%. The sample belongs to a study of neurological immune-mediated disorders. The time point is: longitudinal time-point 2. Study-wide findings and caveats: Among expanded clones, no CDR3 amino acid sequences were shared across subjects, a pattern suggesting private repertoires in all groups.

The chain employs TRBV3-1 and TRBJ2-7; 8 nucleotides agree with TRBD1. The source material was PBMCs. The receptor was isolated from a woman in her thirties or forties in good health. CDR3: CASSQRGTGFLGYEQYF. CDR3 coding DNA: TGTGCCAGCAGCCAACGCGGGACAGGTTTCCTCGGCTACGAGCAGTACTTC.